This is a list of T cell receptor beta chains from one sample in a study of Graves' ophthalmopathy and Graves' hyperthyroidism. One entry per CDR3 protein results from TCRdb running MiXCR on the multiplex PCR reads. The sample has 150,000 to 200,000 distinct CDR3 sequences, roughly 36% seen once. Sequenced material: peripheral blood. The receptors shown here come from a man between 25 and 39 years old with Graves' ophthalmopathy. Each CDR3 is given with its conserved first and last residue. A D gene is named only where the DNA matches it firmly. Expanded clones get a size class; other rows say once, few or many, or leave the size out.

v_call	j_call	clone_size	d_call	cdr3_aa	cdr3_nt
TRBV28	TRBJ2-5	NA	NA	CASGAPRTPRETQYF	TGTGCCAGCGGCGCCCCAAGGACACCCCGGGAGACCCAGTACTTC
TRBV28	TRBJ2-5	few	NA	CASRTIPVGETQYF	TGTGCCAGCAGAACCATCCCGGTGGGGGAGACCCAGTACTTC
TRBV19	TRBJ2-2	many	TRBD2	CASSIRQGGTGELFF	TGTGCCAGTAGTATTCGGCAGGGAGGGACCGGGGAGCTGTTTTTT
TRBV12-3/TRBV12-4	TRBJ2-5	many	TRBD1	CASSLGTGQLETQYF	TGTGCCAGCAGTTTAGGGACAGGGCAATTAGAGACCCAGTACTTC
TRBV11-2	TRBJ1-2	NA	NA	CASSLGPAYGYTF	TGTGCCAGCAGCTTAGGGCCGGCCTATGGCTACACCTTC
TRBV12-3/TRBV12-4	TRBJ1-5	many	TRBD1	CASRGTGVNQPQHF	TGTGCCAGCAGGGGGACAGGGGTCAATCAGCCCCAGCATTTT
TRBV6-5	TRBJ1-5	NA	NA	CASSYDSSGWQPQHF	TGTGCCAGCAGTTACGACAGCTCGGGTTGGCAGCCCCAGCATTTT
TRBV19	TRBJ1-6	many	NA	CASTGSDRPNSPLHF	TGTGCCAGTACGGGCTCGGACAGACCTAATTCACCCCTCCACTTT
TRBV19	TRBJ1-2	many	NA	CASIEGSAGYTF	TGTGCCAGTATTGAGGGGTCGGCTGGCTACACCTTC
TRBV9	TRBJ2-7	NA	TRBD2	CASSQGLAGGEQYF	TGTGCCAGCAGCCAGGGACTAGCGGGAGGCGAGCAGTACTTC
TRBV24-1	TRBJ1-5	NA	NA	CATSGFLSNQPQHF	TGTGCCACCAGTGGATTCCTAAGCAATCAGCCCCAGCATTTT
TRBV24-1	TRBJ2-7	many	NA	CATTRGQYF	TGTGCCACCACCCGTGGGCAGTACTTC
TRBV28	TRBJ1-1	many	NA	CASTSGGAEAFF	TGTGCCAGCACGAGCGGTGGCGCTGAAGCTTTCTTT
TRBV12-3/TRBV12-4	TRBJ2-5	many	NA	CASSFHQETQYF	TGTGCCAGCAGTTTCCACCAAGAGACCCAGTACTTC
TRBV7-2	TRBJ1-3	many	NA	CASSSRTSWGNTIYF	TGTGCCAGCAGCTCTCGGACCTCCTGGGGAAACACCATATATTTT
TRBV6-5	TRBJ1-1	NA	NA	CASSYGVRQNTEAFF	TGTGCCAGCAGTTACGGTGTCAGGCAGAACACTGAAGCTTTCTTT
TRBV6-2/TRBV6-3	TRBJ1-5	NA	NA	CASGAPGGNQPQHF	TGTGCCAGCGGGGCCCCGGGTGGCAATCAGCCCCAGCATTTT
TRBV6-1	TRBJ1-5	NA	NA	CASSVLGIFSNQPQHF	TGTGCCAGCAGTGTTCTAGGAATTTTTAGCAATCAGCCCCAGCATTTT
TRBV2	TRBJ2-7	NA	NA	CASSEAPGAMNEQYF	TGTGCCAGCAGTGAAGCGCCCGGGGCCATGAACGAGCAGTACTTC
TRBV15	TRBJ2-5	NA	TRBD2	CATSRDGGLAGETQYF	TGTGCCACCAGCAGAGATGGAGGACTAGCGGGAGAGACCCAGTACTTC
TRBV11-2	TRBJ2-7	many	TRBD2	CASSPLRASGHSPYEQYF	TGTGCCAGCAGCCCTCTGCGGGCTAGCGGGCACTCGCCCTACGAGCAGTACTTC
TRBV7-6	TRBJ1-2	NA	NA	CASSLAVPGQGASDYGYTF	TGTGCCAGCAGCTTAGCGGTTCCAGGTCAAGGCGCCTCCGACTATGGCTACACCTTC
TRBV6-5	TRBJ1-1	NA	NA	CASSSQGWFGEAFF	TGTGCCAGCAGTTCACAGGGTTGGTTTGGTGAAGCTTTCTTT
TRBV29-1	TRBJ1-2	many	TRBD1	CSVESTGGGYGYTF	TGCAGCGTTGAATCGACAGGGGGAGGCTATGGCTACACCTTC
TRBV6-5	TRBJ2-7	many	TRBD1	CASIPRGSPYEQYF	TGTGCCAGCATCCCCAGGGGGTCCCCCTACGAGCAGTACTTC
TRBV12-3/TRBV12-4	TRBJ2-7	many	NA	CASSPHGTYEQYF	TGTGCCAGCAGTCCCCATGGGACCTACGAGCAGTACTTC
TRBV7-9	TRBJ1-1	many	NA	CASSPVSVHTEAFF	TGTGCCAGCAGCCCCGTCTCGGTACACACTGAAGCTTTCTTT
TRBV19	TRBJ2-7	many	NA	CASSIVDTGEQYF	TGTGCCAGTAGTATCGTGGACACAGGCGAGCAGTACTTC
TRBV6-2/TRBV6-3	TRBJ1-2	NA	NA	CASSRTPPGRGYTF	TGTGCCAGCAGCAGGACCCCTCCAGGCCGTGGCTACACCTTC
TRBV12-3/TRBV12-4	TRBJ2-5	NA	NA	CASSAGTGTQYF	TGTGCCAGCAGCGCCGGGACTGGGACCCAGTACTTC
TRBV6-5	TRBJ1-1	many	NA	CASSYGEGPSVAFF	TGTGCCAGCAGTTACGGGGAGGGTCCTTCGGTGGCTTTCTTT
TRBV7-2	TRBJ2-5	few	NA	CASSLMGSGETQYF	TGTGCCAGCAGCTTAATGGGTTCCGGAGAGACCCAGTACTTC
TRBV6-1	TRBJ2-7	few	NA	CATKESQGFEQYF	TGTGCCACCAAAGAGAGTCAGGGGTTCGAGCAGTACTTC
TRBV6-5	TRBJ1-5	NA	TRBD1	CASSYSTGYQPQHF	TGTGCCAGCAGTTACTCGACAGGGTATCAGCCCCAGCATTTT
TRBV6-5	TRBJ2-2	many	NA	CASSYGGGTGELFF	TGTGCCAGCAGTTACGGAGGAGGAACCGGGGAGCTGTTTTTT
TRBV12-3/TRBV12-4	TRBJ1-2	few	TRBD1	CASSQGAGYGYTF	TGTGCCAGCAGCCAGGGGGCCGGCTATGGCTACACCTTC
TRBV25-1	TRBJ1-5	NA	TRBD1	CASRTGRSGNQPQHF	TGTGCCAGCAGGACAGGGCGTTCGGGCAATCAGCCCCAGCATTTT
TRBV6-2/TRBV6-3	TRBJ2-7	many	NA	CASNEGESYEQYF	TGTGCCAGCAATGAGGGGGAATCCTACGAGCAGTACTTC
TRBV6-2/TRBV6-3	TRBJ2-2	NA	TRBD2	CASRKPPGLAGGPTGELFF	TGTGCCAGCAGAAAGCCGCCGGGACTAGCGGGGGGGCCCACCGGGGAGCTGTTTTTT
TRBV12-3/TRBV12-4	TRBJ1-1	NA	NA	CASSTGSPYEAFF	TGTGCCAGCAGTACGGGGAGCCCCTACGAAGCTTTCTTT
TRBV11-2	TRBJ2-2	many	TRBD2	CASSRLAGGPNTGELFF	TGTGCCAGCAGCCGTCTAGCGGGAGGCCCGAACACCGGGGAGCTGTTTTTT
TRBV5-1	TRBJ2-7	many	NA	CASSSSLILSEQYF	TGCGCCAGCAGCTCTAGCCTGATCTTGAGCGAGCAGTACTTC
TRBV4-3	TRBJ1-2	NA	NA	CASSQQTGVVNYGYTF	TGCGCCAGCAGCCAGCAGACAGGAGTCGTAAACTATGGCTACACCTTC